These 16 T cell receptor beta chains share one sample of origin, sequenced in a study of control samples from healthy donors and cancer patients. Data came from immunoSEQ multiplex PCR; TCRdb stores just in-frame clones and leaves some out. The repertoire includes 350,000 to 450,000 clones, roughly 90% of them detected once, and 5.5% to 8% sits in the top ten. What was sequenced was PBMCs. The receptor source for this set is a man aged 35-49 years with head and neck cancer.

CDR3 DNA: TGTGCCAGCAGTTTTACTTTGGGACAGGGGCACCAGCCCCAGCATTTT. It translates to CASSFTLGQGHQPQHF. This chain connects TRBV28 to TRBJ1-5; 10 positions match TRBD1. V lost 3 bases, J lost 7 bases, and 9 bases stayed unmatched. The CDR3 extends over 16 amino acids. Per germline, CDR1 MDHEN and CDR2 SYDVKM.

The V and J genes are TRBV18 and TRBJ2-7; D ambiguous. Germline V gene sequence: CDR1 KGHSH, CDR2 LQKENI. CDR3 length: 14 amino acids. Trimming took 2 bases from V and 5 from J, leaving 13 bases between them. This chain's CDR3 is CASSPGLVVDEQYF. The CDR3 DNA is TGTGCCAGCTCACCAGGTCTAGTAGTAGACGAGCAGTACTTC.

This clone was seen a single time. The J gene is TRBJ2-1, the V gene TRBV15, with D possibly TRBD1 on 6 matching bases. The germline V and J ends were trimmed by 5 bases and 0 bases, with 11 bases remaining between them. The CDR3 totals 15 residues. Germline assignment: CDR1 LNHNV and CDR2 YYDKDF (reference sequence). The CDR3 nucleotides read TGTGCCACCAGCCCCCGGACAGCCTCCTACAATGAGCAGTTCTTC. Translating it yields CATSPRTASYNEQFF.

The rearrangement uses TRBV2 and TRBJ2-1, with 11 bases that match TRBD1. Germline V gene lookup returns CDR1 SNHLY and CDR2 FYNNEI. CDR3 length: 15 amino acids. Germline trimming cut 6 bases from V and 1 base from J; bases unmatched to any gene: 2. CDR3 coding DNA: TGTGCCAGCAGAGGGGACAGGGGGTCCTACAATGAGCAGTTCTTC. Its translation: CASRGDRGSYNEQFF.

The CDR3: CASSYSMFAAVEAFF. CDR3 nucleotides: TGTGCCAGCAGTTACTCGATGTTTGCAGCCGTTGAAGCTTTCTTT. The gene calls are TRBV6-5 and TRBJ1-1; no reliable D call. Germline V gene sequence: CDR1 MNHEY, CDR2 SVGAGI. Between the trimmed V and J ends, which lost 0 bases and 7 bases, there was a span of 15 bases. The CDR3 consists of 15 residues.

About this clone itself: A junction boundary mismatches the germline segment, possibly from a read error. The CDR3 DNA reads TGTGCCAGCAGTTTAGGACTAACTTACAATGAGCAGTTCTTC. Translation gives CASSLGLTYNEQFF. The J gene is TRBJ2-1, the V gene TRBV7-2; TRBD2 might be the D (6 bases). The germline V gene has CDR1 SGHTA and CDR2 FQGNSA. CDR3 size: 14 residues.

The chain combines TRBV4-1 with TRBJ2-7; TRBD1 aligns across 8 bases. V trimming: 4 bases; J trimming: 3 bases; junction bases outside the gene matches: 5. The CDR3 is 14 residues long. Germline V gene lookup returns CDR1 MGHRA and CDR2 YSYEKL. CDR3 DNA: TGCGCCAGCAGCCTACAGGGGGAAGACTACGAGCAGTACTTC. Residues: CASSLQGEDYEQYF.

The sample holds one count of this clone. Other DNA sequences of this sample code for an identical CDR3. The V call is TRBV3-1 (or the pseudogene TRBV3-2), the J call TRBJ2-5; 13 nucleotides match TRBD2. Trimming took 1 base from V and 2 from J; bases not matched to a gene: 1. Germline CDR1 reads LGHDT; CDR2 reads YNNKEL (reference sequence). This CDR3 is 16 amino acids long. The CDR3 spells CASSQGLAGGQETQYF. In DNA, the CDR3 is TGTGCCAGCAGCCAAGGACTAGCGGGGGGACAAGAGACCCAGTACTTC.

This sequence joins TRBV30 and TRBJ2-3; 7 nucleotides line up with TRBD2. Trimming at V came to 6 bases and at J to 3 bases, leaving 6 bases not matched to a gene. Per germline, CDR1 GTSNPN and CDR2 SVGIG (reference sequence). The CDR3 is 13 amino acids. The CDR3 nucleotides are TGTGCCTGTATCTTGGGAGGGACAGATACGCAGTATTTT. Its translation: CACILGGTDTQYF.

The V and J genes are TRBV7-2 and TRBJ1-1; 7 bases map to TRBD1. Germline trimming cut 7 bases from V and 6 bases from J; bases unmatched to any gene: 11. This CDR3 is built from 14 residues. The germline V gene has CDR1 SGHTA and CDR2 FQGNSA. The CDR3 coding sequence is TGTGCCAGCAAACGATTGACAGGGCCGGCTGAAGCTTTCTTT. It encodes CASKRLTGPAEAFF.

This chain joins TRBV28 and TRBJ2-5, with D possibly being TRBD1 (6 bases). Trimming stripped 2 bases from V and 3 bases from J, with 19 bases between. The CDR3 contains 17 residues. Germline V gene sequence: CDR1 MDHEN, CDR2 SYDVKM. CDR3 sequence reads: CASSLSVFEQGEETQYF. The CDR3 DNA sequence: TGTGCCAGCAGTTTAAGCGTGTTTGAACAGGGAGAAGAGACCCAGTACTTC.

CDR3 nucleotide sequence: TGTGCCAGCTCAATAGGGGGGGACACTGAAGCTTTCTTT. Its protein product is CASSIGGDTEAFF. This sequence joins TRBV18 and TRBJ1-1; a possible D gene is TRBD1 (6 bases). The V and J ends lost 5 bases and 3 bases respectively, with 10 bases between them. The CDR3 has 13 amino acids. Germline CDR1 and CDR2: KGHSH and LQKENI.

For the CDR3, the DNA is TGTGCCAGCAGCTCCGTGCAGGGGAACAGCGAGCAGTACTTC. Amino acid sequence: CASSSVQGNSEQYF. This rearrangement joins TRBV7-8 to TRBJ2-7; possible D gene TRBD1, 6 bases. Germline CDR1 reads SGHVS; CDR2 reads FQNEAQ. The CDR3 spans 14 residues. The V gene lost 4 bases and the J gene lost 6 bases, with 16 bases spanning the gap.

The chain combines TRBV6-5 with TRBJ1-2; D remains ambiguous. CDR3 length: 14 amino acids. V lost 0 bases to trimming and J lost 4 bases, with 9 bases between them. Germline assignment: CDR1 MNHEY and CDR2 SVGAGI. CDR3 in amino acids: CASSYSPRFYGYTF. In DNA form, the CDR3 reads TGTGCCAGCAGTTACTCTCCCCGGTTCTATGGCTACACCTTC.

The J gene is TRBJ1-3, the V gene TRBV2, with D perhaps TRBD1 (5 bases). Per germline, CDR1 SNHLY and CDR2 FYNNEI. This CDR3 has 15 amino acids. Trimming shortened V by 7 bases and J by 8 bases, and 21 bases separated the two germline ends. The CDR3 DNA reads TGTGCCAGCACCGCCGGGACTCCGGGGCGAGACACCATATATTTT. Translation: CASTAGTPGRDTIYF.

The rearrangement uses TRBV9 and TRBJ2-2; D is undetermined. CDR3 length: 17 amino acids. Germline-derived CDR1 and CDR2 are SGDLS and YYNGEE. Deletions cut 6 bases from V and 6 bases from J, with 24 bases between. CDR3 residues: CASTKSVAHRGSGELFF. CDR3 DNA sequence: TGTGCCAGCACCAAGTCGGTGGCCCATCGCGGCTCCGGGGAGCTGTTTTTT.